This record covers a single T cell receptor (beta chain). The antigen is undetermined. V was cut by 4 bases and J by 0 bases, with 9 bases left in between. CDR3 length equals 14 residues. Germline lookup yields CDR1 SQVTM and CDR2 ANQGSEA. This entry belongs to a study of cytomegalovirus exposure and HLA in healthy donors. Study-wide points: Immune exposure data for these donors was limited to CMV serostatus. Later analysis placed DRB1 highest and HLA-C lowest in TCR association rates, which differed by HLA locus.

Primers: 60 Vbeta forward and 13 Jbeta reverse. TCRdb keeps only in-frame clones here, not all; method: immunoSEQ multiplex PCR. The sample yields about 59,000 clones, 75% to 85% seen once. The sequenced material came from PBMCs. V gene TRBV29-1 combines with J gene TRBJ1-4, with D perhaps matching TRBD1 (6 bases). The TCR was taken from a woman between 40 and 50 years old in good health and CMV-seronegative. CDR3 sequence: CSVGTATTNEKLFF. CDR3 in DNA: TGCAGCGTTGGGACAGCCACAACTAATGAAAAACTGTTTTTT.